Sequencing of this T cell receptor (beta chain) was carried out in a study of technical replicates of blood from several donors. V gave up 3 bases and J gave up 1 base, with 9 bases separating them. This CDR3 region has 14 residues. In germline, CDR1 is PRHDT, CDR2 FYEKMQ (reference sequence). The protocol was immunoSEQ multiplex PCR, while the TCRdb copy is restricted to in-frame clones and leaves out a portion. The table lists fewer than 90,000 clones, roughly 94% of them singletons. The source of this sequence is a human donor in good health. The chain has TRBV13 and TRBJ1-1, with D perhaps matching TRBD1 (6 bases). The specimen sequenced was T cells isolated from PBMCs. CDR3 coding DNA: TGTGCCAGCAGCTTTAGACAGGAGAACACTGAAGCTTTCTTT. This encodes CASSFRQENTEAFF.